The text below deals with one T cell receptor (beta chain). The antigen is not known. Documented time point: neoterminal ileum biopsy at postoperative endoscopy, about 6 months after surgery. The sample originates from a study of T cell repertoires in ileal Crohn's disease. For the study at large: Postoperative therapy was given to about half: around eleven thiopurines, 18 anti-TNF agents.

Study findings and constraints: Sorted CD8 T cells held more high-frequency clones than CD4.

The germline V gene encodes CDR1 SGHDT and CDR2 YYEEEE. With 2 bases removed from V and 7 bases from J, the gap between germline ends came to 4 bases. This CDR3 region has 11 residues. Repertoires were generated with immunoSEQ multiplex PCR, while TCRdb's copy carries only in-frame clones and drops some. The repertoire has 8,500 to 13,000 clones, roughly 80% of them found once; the top ten carry over 13%. The source of this sequence is an adult with Crohn's disease. The sample comprised ileal tissue. This chain connects TRBV5-6 to TRBJ2-1; no clear D gene. The CDR3 nucleotides read TGTGCCAGCAGCTTCAATAATGAGCAGTTCTTC. Translation: CASSFNNEQFF.